Below, 27 T cell receptor beta chains from the same sample are listed, as sequenced in a study of blood T cell repertoires in COVID-19. Clones were read by immunoSEQ multiplex PCR, and TCRdb kept only the in-frame ones, dropping some. Here the sample spans around 260,000 clones, approximately 87% being singletons. Sequencing was carried out using peripheral blood. These receptors were collected from a man aged 60 to 75 who had recovered from COVID-19.

The J gene is TRBJ2-1, the V gene TRBV6-5; D is unresolved. Between the trimmed V and J ends, which lost 4 bases and 4 bases, there was a span of 14 bases. CDR3 length: 15 residues. CDR1 and CDR2 from the germline V gene are MNHEY and SVGAGI. The CDR3 loop is CASSSGTSTYNEQFF. The CDR3 nucleotides are TGTGCCAGCAGTTCTGGTACGAGTACTTACAATGAGCAGTTCTTC.

The chain carries TRBV4-1 and TRBJ1-2; a weak D match, TRBD1 (5 bases). Germline-derived CDR1 and CDR2 are MGHRA and YSYEKL. The CDR3 loop spans 14 amino acids. V dropped 0 bases and J dropped 7 bases, with 12 bases sitting between them. CDR3 DNA: TGCGCCAGCAGCCAAGATTCCGGGACTGGTGGCTACACCTTC. Its protein is CASSQDSGTGGYTF.

J is TRBJ2-2 and V is TRBV30; D perhaps matches TRBD2 (5 bases). The CDR3 is 12 residues long. Germline CDR1 and CDR2: GTSNPN and SVGIG (reference sequence). V dropped 4 bases and J dropped 6 bases, with 9 bases sitting between them. This CDR3 reads CAWTWTPGELFF. In nucleotides, the CDR3 is TGTGCCTGGACCTGGACTCCCGGGGAGCTGTTTTTT.

This chain joins TRBV28 and TRBJ2-5; TRBD2 might be the D (7 bases). With 6 bases removed from V and 8 bases from J, the gap between germline ends came to 22 bases. The germline gives CDR1 MDHEN, CDR2 SYDVKM. The CDR3 is made up of 15 amino acids. CDR3 protein: CASRLPGGGPGTQYF. CDR3 DNA: TGTGCCAGCAGACTCCCTGGCGGGGGCCCAGGTACCCAGTACTTC.

The chain carries TRBV28 and TRBJ1-2; D gene ambiguous. The CDR3 totals 11 residues. The germline V gene has CDR1 MDHEN and CDR2 SYDVKM. V was clipped by 3 bases and J by 8 bases, with 7 bases between them. CDR3 region: CASSFLRGYTF. DNA of the CDR3: TGTGCCAGCAGTTTCCTCAGGGGCTACACCTTC.

The genes are TRBV4-1 and TRBJ2-7; D may be TRBD1 (5 bases). The germline V gene has CDR1 MGHRA and CDR2 YSYEKL. Trimming removed 6 bases from V and 1 base from J, with 16 bases in between. The CDR3 runs 15 residues. The CDR3 sequence is CASSPTENLSYEQYF. In nucleotides, the CDR3 is TGCGCCAGCAGTCCGACAGAAAACTTGTCCTACGAGCAGTACTTC.

This chain joins TRBV18 and TRBJ1-1, with 8 bases identical to TRBD1. Germline V CDR1 and CDR2: KGHSH, LQKENI. The CDR3 runs 15 residues. V lost 3 bases to trimming and J lost 4 bases; unmatched junction nucleotides: 7. CDR3 protein: CASSPDRVWGTEAFF. Here the CDR3 DNA reads TGTGCCAGCTCACCGGACAGGGTTTGGGGCACTGAAGCTTTCTTT.

This chain connects TRBV5-4 to TRBJ2-1; D is possibly TRBD2 (5 bases). In germline, CDR1 is SGHNT, CDR2 YYREEE (reference sequence). The CDR3 consists of 13 residues. V lost 7 bases, J lost 6 bases, and 14 bases lay in between. In nucleotides, the CDR3 is TGTGCCAGCGGACTCTCTCCGACCAATGAGCAGTTCTTC. It specifies CASGLSPTNEQFF.

This rearrangement joins TRBV19 to TRBJ1-2; TRBD1 agrees at 10 bases. CDR3 length: 13 amino acids. Trimming cost V 11 bases and J 6 bases; bases outside gene matches: 9. Germline CDR1 and CDR2: LNHDA and SQIVND (reference sequence). The CDR3: CAGRGTGDNGYTF. The CDR3 nucleotides read TGTGCCGGCCGAGGGACAGGGGATAATGGCTACACCTTC.

The gene calls are TRBV30 and TRBJ2-3; TRBD2 aligns across 10 bases. Trimming took 3 bases from V and 1 from J; bases not matched to a gene: 7. CDR1 and CDR2 (germline): GTSNPN, SVGIG (reference sequence). The CDR3 has 16 residues. CDR3 nucleotide sequence: TGTGCCTGGAGCCCACAAGGACTAGCGGGCACAGATACGCAGTATTTT. Its protein is CAWSPQGLAGTDTQYF.

The chain recombines TRBV3-1 (or the pseudogene TRBV3-2) with TRBJ1-2; tentatively, D is TRBD1 (6 bases). V shed 4 bases and J shed 3 bases, with 15 bases lying between them. The CDR3 is made up of 15 amino acids. CDR1 is LGHDT and CDR2 is YNNKEL in the germline V gene (reference sequence). The CDR3 is CASSPRGAKDYGYTF. CDR3 DNA: TGTGCCAGCAGCCCGCGGGGGGCGAAGGACTATGGCTACACCTTC.

The chain is built from TRBV7-2 and TRBJ2-5; unclear D gene. The germline V gene has CDR1 SGHTA and CDR2 FQGNSA. This CDR3 region has 17 residues. V lost 1 base, J lost 1 base, and 16 bases lay in between. The CDR3 loop is CASSLEIVGFTQETQYF. In DNA, the CDR3 is TGTGCCAGCAGCTTAGAGATTGTCGGGTTTACCCAAGAGACCCAGTACTTC.

The V call is TRBV7-3, the J call TRBJ2-1; maybe TRBD2 (6 bases). This CDR3 spans 13 amino acids. Germline CDR1 and CDR2: SGHTA and FQGTGA. V was cut by 3 bases and J by 9 bases, with 12 bases left in between. This chain's CDR3 is CASSLAGRGEQFF. CDR3 DNA sequence: TGTGCCAGCAGCTTGGCGGGACGGGGTGAGCAGTTCTTC.

The chain combines TRBV9 with TRBJ1-6; 7 nucleotides line up with TRBD1. Looked up from germline, CDR1 is SGDLS and CDR2 is YYNGEE. The J segment lost 8 bases and the V segment lost 2 bases, leaving 4 bases of the junction unmatched. This CDR3 comprises 14 residues. CDR3 in DNA: TGTGCCAGCAGCGTTACAGGGGCTGATTCACCCCTCCACTTT. As protein: CASSVTGADSPLHF.

V usage is TRBV7-9 and J usage is TRBJ1-2, with 7 bases lining up with TRBD1. V lost 4 bases, J lost 7 bases, and 9 bases stayed unmatched. The CDR3 has 14 residues. The germline V gene has CDR1 SEHNR and CDR2 FQNEAQ (reference sequence). As DNA, the CDR3 is TGTGCCAGCAGCTCCAGACAGGGTCGCGGTGGCTACACCTTC. It encodes CASSSRQGRGGYTF.

The chain uses TRBV18 and TRBJ2-5, with D possibly TRBD1 on 5 matching bases. Trimming cost V 0 bases and J 2 bases, with 7 bases left between them. Germline V lookup: CDR1 KGHSH, CDR2 LQKENI. The CDR3 is 14 residues long. The CDR3 nucleotides read TGTGCCAGCTCACCACCGGCAGGGCAAGAGACCCAGTACTTC. Protein: CASSPPAGQETQYF.

The chain has TRBV11-2 and TRBJ1-2; 7 nucleotides agree with TRBD1. J lost 2 bases, V lost 5 bases, and 8 bases had no gene match. CDR3 length: 15 residues. Germline V gene sequence: CDR1 SGHAT, CDR2 FQNNGV. The CDR3 reads CASSARQGTNYGYTF. The CDR3 coding sequence is TGTGCCAGCAGCGCAAGACAGGGTACAAACTATGGCTACACCTTC.

This clone was seen once. The chain carries TRBV29-1 and TRBJ2-2, with TRBD1 matching 7 bases. This CDR3 region has 14 residues. The V segment lost 5 bases and the J segment 3 bases; nucleotides outside the gene matches: 6. CDR1 SQVTM and CDR2 ANQGSEA come from the germline V gene. The CDR3 loop is CSVRSGGHTGELFF. The CDR3 DNA is TGCAGCGTTCGATCAGGGGGTCACACCGGGGAGCTGTTTTTT.

Regarding this clone: Other DNA sequences in the same sample also yield this CDR3. The gene calls are TRBV7-8 and TRBJ2-7, with a tentative D call TRBD2 (5 bases). V lost 1 base and J 4 bases, leaving 5 bases between the germline ends. Germline CDR1 and CDR2: SGHVS and FQNEAQ. The CDR3 covers 12 residues. CDR3 sequence (DNA): TGTGCCAGCAGCTTAGGGACTTACGAGCAGTACTTC. This translates into CASSLGTYEQYF.

The chain has TRBV24-1 and TRBJ2-5; tentative D call: TRBD1 (6 bases). Trimming pared 3 bases from V and 2 bases from J, leaving 18 bases between. There are 17 residues in the CDR3. Germline V lookup: CDR1 KGHDR, CDR2 SFDVKD. CDR3 residues: CATSDLPPQGSQETQYF. CDR3 nucleotide sequence: TGTGCCACCAGTGATCTGCCGCCACAGGGATCTCAAGAGACCCAGTACTTC.

V is TRBV7-9 and J is TRBJ2-7; TRBD2 might be the D (6 bases). Germline V CDR1 and CDR2: SEHNR, FQNEAQ (reference sequence). This CDR3 region has 14 residues. Between the trimmed V and J ends, which lost 4 bases and 4 bases, there was a span of 14 bases. Here the CDR3 DNA reads TGTGCCAGCAGCTCAAGACTAGGGCTGTACGAGCAGTACTTC. Residues: CASSSRLGLYEQYF.

The chain joins TRBV5-6 to TRBJ1-2; TRBD1 might be the D (5 bases). Germline values: CDR1 SGHDT, CDR2 YYEEEE. V was trimmed by 0 bases and J by 1 base, leaving 10 bases between them. The CDR3 extends over 15 amino acids. Here the CDR3 DNA reads TGTGCCAGCAGCTTGGACTTGACAGTTAACTATGGCTACACCTTC. This codes for CASSLDLTVNYGYTF.

The rearrangement uses TRBV3-1 (or the pseudogene TRBV3-2) and TRBJ1-1; tentative D call: TRBD1 (5 bases). Germline V gives CDR1 LGHDT, CDR2 YNNKEL (reference sequence). V gave up 3 bases and J gave up 5 bases, with 16 bases separating them. The CDR3 extends over 15 amino acids. The CDR3 loop is CASSHRAGAFTEAFF. The CDR3 coding sequence is TGTGCCAGCAGCCATAGGGCTGGGGCGTTTACTGAAGCTTTCTTT.

J is TRBJ2-1 and V is TRBV5-1; 12 nucleotides match TRBD2. CDR1 SGHRS and CDR2 YFSETQ come from the germline V gene. With 0 bases clipped from V and 2 bases from J, the junction kept 6 bases outside the gene matches. This CDR3 has 18 amino acids. CDR3 residues: CASSLALAGGGTYNEQFF. The CDR3 region has the DNA TGCGCCAGCAGCTTGGCGCTAGCGGGAGGGGGGACCTACAATGAGCAGTTCTTC.

This clone showed up just a few times. The genes are TRBV12-3 or TRBV12-4 and TRBJ2-7; D is ambiguous. CDR3 size: 13 residues. Trimming removed 1 base from V and 4 bases from J, with 8 bases in between. The CDR3 spells CASSLGATYEQYF. CDR3 DNA sequence: TGTGCCAGCAGTTTAGGGGCCACGTACGAGCAGTACTTC.

This rearrangement joins TRBV30 to TRBJ1-6, with TRBD1 identical over 10 bases. Germline V gives CDR1 GTSNPN, CDR2 SVGIG (reference sequence). Trimming took 8 bases from V and 9 from J; bases not matched to a gene: 7. The CDR3 has 13 amino acids. The CDR3 loop is CAESRDRGSPLHF. The CDR3 DNA follows: TGTGCCGAGTCCCGGGACAGGGGTTCACCCCTCCACTTT.

This chain joins TRBV30 and TRBJ2-7; 9 bases are a match to TRBD2. The germline CDR1 and CDR2 sequences are GTSNPN and SVGIG (reference sequence). The V and J ends lost 5 bases and 6 bases, in that order; junction bases with no gene match: 14. The CDR3 consists of 15 residues. The CDR3 loop is CAWAGTSPSVPEQYF. In DNA form, the CDR3 reads TGTGCCTGGGCGGGGACTAGCCCCAGCGTCCCCGAGCAGTACTTC.